This T cell receptor beta chain was recovered during a study of shared clonotypes between healthy human individuals. TCRdb keeps only in-frame clones here, not all; method: immunoSEQ multiplex PCR. This sample has over 950,000 clones; roughly 80% occur once, and the top ten carry roughly 0.9%. The ends were cut back, 2 bases at V and 2 bases at J, with 13 bases in the middle. Germline values: CDR1 GTSNPN, CDR2 SVGIG (reference sequence). The CDR3 spans 14 residues. V gene TRBV30 combines with J gene TRBJ2-7; D may be TRBD1 or TRBD2 (6 bases each). The specimen sequenced was memory CD4+ T cells from PBMCs. Subset here: CD45RA-negative fraction. The TCR sequence derives from a man aged 18 to 29 in good health. Some clones in this sample may be carry-over from other donors' samples. In DNA form, the CDR3 reads TGTGCCTGGAGTAGGGGGGCAGGAGCCTACGAGCAGTACTTC. This translates into CAWSRGAGAYEQYF. Based on the CDR3 plus reference TRBV30 and TRBJ2-7, the full variable domain is SQTIHQWPATLVQPVGSPLSLECTVEGTSNPNLYWYRQAAGRGLQLLFYSVGIGQISSEVPQNLSASRPQDRQFILSSKKLLLSDSGFYLCAWSRGAGAYEQYFGPGTRLTVT.